Listed here are 12 T cell receptor beta chains from one sample, sequenced in a study of beta chain features in type 1 diabetes. Study conclusions and caveats: Shorter TCRB CDR3s, moderately but significantly so, marked every one of the four CD4+ subsets in Type 1 diabetes patients.

No cognate antigen is known for these TCRs. Expressed TCRB transcripts got sequenced, as all isolated RNA was reverse transcribed. Data came from immunoSEQ multiplex PCR; TCRdb stores just in-frame clones and leaves some out. The data contain some 150,000 clones, about 13% of them singletons. Sequenced material: central memory CD4+ T cells from blood. The receptors shown here come from a young man with type 1 diabetes.

This rearrangement joins TRBV19 to TRBJ2-3; D may be TRBD2 (6 bases). This CDR3 comprises 13 residues. Germline V CDR1 and CDR2: LNHDA, SQIVND (reference sequence). The germline V and J ends were trimmed by 5 bases and 8 bases, with 14 bases remaining between them. The CDR3 reads CASSLGSTVTQYF. DNA for the CDR3: TGTGCCAGTAGTCTCGGGAGCACGGTTACGCAGTATTTT.

This clone is labeled medium-sized. The identical CDR3 is also encoded by other nucleotide sequences in the sample. V and J are TRBV7-2 and TRBJ2-1; possibly TRBD1 for D (6 bases). The CDR3 contains 13 residues. Per the germline V gene, CDR1 is SGHTA and CDR2 is FQGNSA. The V gene lost 3 bases and the J gene lost 5 bases, with 8 bases spanning the gap. The DNA for the CDR3 is TGTGCCAGCAGCTTTAACAGGGACAATGAGCAGTTCTTC. Translation gives CASSFNRDNEQFF.

The CDR3 protein is CASSFPPGGTDTQYF. In DNA form, the CDR3 reads TGTGCCAGCAGCTTCCCCCCCGGGGGCACAGATACGCAGTATTTT. The V and J genes are TRBV7-9 and TRBJ2-3, with D tentatively TRBD2 (5 bases). The CDR3 is 15 amino acids. Between the trimmed V and J ends, which lost 3 bases and 1 base, there was a span of 11 bases. Germline V gene data show CDR1 as SEHNR and CDR2 as FQNEAQ (reference sequence).

The chain joins TRBV29-1 to TRBJ2-6; D gene unclear. Trimming stripped 5 bases from V and 4 bases from J, with 9 bases between. Germline V gene lookup returns CDR1 SQVTM and CDR2 ANQGSEA. There are 13 residues in the CDR3. The CDR3 region has the DNA TGCAGCGTTCCTGGCTCCGGGGCCAACGTCCTGACTTTC. Its translation is CSVPGSGANVLTF. Filled out from reference TRBV29-1 and TRBJ2-6, the complete variable domain reads SAVISQKPSRDICQRGTSLTIQCQVDSQVTMMFWYRQQPGQSLTLIATANQGSEATYESGFVIDKFPISRPNLTFSTLTVSNMSPEDSSIYLCSVPGSGANVLTFGAGSRLTVL.

The CDR3 region has the DNA TGTGCCACCAGCAGAGGGGACATCGACGGGTCCTATGGCTACACCTTC. It encodes CATSRGDIDGSYGYTF. The chain recombines TRBV15 with TRBJ1-2, with D possibly matching TRBD1 (6 bases). Looked up from germline, CDR1 is LNHNV and CDR2 is YYDKDF (reference sequence). V gave up 1 base and J gave up 4 bases, with 16 bases separating them. This CDR3 has 16 residues.

This chain links TRBV30 with TRBJ2-3; the match to TRBD2 covers 9 bases. Germline V lookup: CDR1 GTSNPN, CDR2 SVGIG (reference sequence). With 7 bases clipped from V and 1 base from J, the junction kept 3 bases outside the gene matches. The CDR3 consists of 13 residues. CDR3 in DNA: TGTGCCTCAATAGCGGGGGGCACAGATACGCAGTATTTT. Encoded protein: CASIAGGTDTQYF.

The V gene is TRBV15, the J gene TRBJ1-2; 10 positions match TRBD1. The CDR3 runs 15 residues. The V gene's germline CDR1 is LNHNV and CDR2 YYDKDF (reference sequence). V trimming: 5 bases; J trimming: 8 bases; junction bases outside the gene matches: 11. This CDR3 is CATSPRSGTGEGYTF. The CDR3 DNA reads as TGTGCCACCAGCCCGAGATCCGGGACAGGGGAGGGCTACACCTTC. The variable domain in full, with the rest retrieved from reference TRBV15 and TRBJ1-2, is DAMVIQNPRYQVTQFGKPVTLSCSQTLNHNVMYWYQQKSSQAPKLLFHYYDKDFNNEADTPDNFQSRRPNTSFCFLDIRSPGLGDTAMYLCATSPRSGTGEGYTFGSGTRLTVV.

There are a few counts of this clone. V usage is TRBV19 and J usage is TRBJ2-3; possible D gene TRBD2, 5 bases. The germline CDR1 and CDR2 sequences are LNHDA and SQIVND (reference sequence). The CDR3 length is 16 residues. V shed 5 bases and J shed 1 base, with 16 bases lying between them. The CDR3 loop is CASSPKDARGTDTQYF. The DNA of the CDR3 is TGTGCCAGTAGTCCCAAGGACGCGCGGGGCACAGATACGCAGTATTTT.

This chain uses TRBV28 with TRBJ2-1; the D gene could be TRBD1 or TRBD2 (6 bases each). Germline loops: CDR1 MDHEN, CDR2 SYDVKM. The CDR3 has 15 residues. V was cut by 3 bases and J by 6 bases, with 15 bases left in between. CDR3 sequence reads: CASSFQDGGGNEQFF. DNA for the CDR3: TGTGCCAGCAGTTTTCAGGACGGAGGGGGCAATGAGCAGTTCTTC.

V is TRBV18 and J is TRBJ2-3, with a tentative D call TRBD1 (5 bases). Germline lookup yields CDR1 KGHSH and CDR2 LQKENI. The V gene lost 0 bases and the J gene lost 6 bases, with 10 bases spanning the gap. The CDR3 is 14 residues long. The CDR3, as DNA: TGTGCCAGCTCACCACCTAGACAGCCCGATACGCAGTATTTT. Translation: CASSPPRQPDTQYF.

The chain has TRBV7-8 and TRBJ2-7, with 10 bases that match TRBD1. From germline, CDR1 is SGHVS and CDR2 FQNEAQ. This CDR3 has 16 amino acids. V lost 6 bases, J lost 5 bases, and 13 bases stayed unmatched. This CDR3 is CASRRAPGQGIDEQYF. The CDR3 DNA sequence: TGTGCCAGCAGACGAGCGCCGGGACAGGGGATAGACGAGCAGTACTTC.

The chain carries TRBV14 and TRBJ1-2; D is uncertain. The CDR3 runs 13 residues. Between the trimmed V and J ends, which lost 8 bases and 2 bases, there was a span of 12 bases. CDR1 is SGHDN and CDR2 is FVKESK in the germline V gene. This CDR3 is CASRPPGNYGYTF. DNA for the CDR3: TGTGCCAGCCGACCGCCGGGGAACTATGGCTACACCTTC.